This T cell receptor beta chain was documented in a study of human T cells and chemical hapten exposure. Study details: The upper back received 0.01% DPC by patch testing, with results read at 6 days. Notes on the study in general: DPC sensitization left the count of TCRs above 1 in 1000 unchanged. Relative to controls, expanded TCRs formed significantly more large CDR3 similarity clusters.

Germline V gives CDR1 SGHTA, CDR2 FQGNSA. V lost 4 bases and J lost 7, with 10 bases in between. The CDR3 runs to 13 residues. Stated time point: pre-sensitization, week 0. This sample's treatment: therapeutic diphenylcyclopropenone sensitization with weekly scalp DPC. Alopecia patients deemed DPC-suitable, aged 18 to 70, excluding pregnancy. TCRdb re-analysed the RACE reads in MiXCR, keeping a single row per CDR3 protein. The table records 85,000 to 120,000 distinct CDR3 sequences, 9.5% to 15% of them present only once. This clonotype came up a few times. No antigen is known for it. The sample was whole blood, taken in connection with sensitization to the hapten diphenylcyclopropenone (DPC). The clonotype was recovered from a woman aged 45-65 years with alopecia areata. Some clones in this sample may be carry-over from other donors' samples. The chain recombines TRBV7-2 with TRBJ2-2; D is perhaps TRBD1 (6 bases). CDR3 nucleotide sequence: TGTGCCAGCAGCTCAGGGGCAATCGGGGAGCTGTTTTTT. Amino acid sequence: CASSSGAIGELFF.